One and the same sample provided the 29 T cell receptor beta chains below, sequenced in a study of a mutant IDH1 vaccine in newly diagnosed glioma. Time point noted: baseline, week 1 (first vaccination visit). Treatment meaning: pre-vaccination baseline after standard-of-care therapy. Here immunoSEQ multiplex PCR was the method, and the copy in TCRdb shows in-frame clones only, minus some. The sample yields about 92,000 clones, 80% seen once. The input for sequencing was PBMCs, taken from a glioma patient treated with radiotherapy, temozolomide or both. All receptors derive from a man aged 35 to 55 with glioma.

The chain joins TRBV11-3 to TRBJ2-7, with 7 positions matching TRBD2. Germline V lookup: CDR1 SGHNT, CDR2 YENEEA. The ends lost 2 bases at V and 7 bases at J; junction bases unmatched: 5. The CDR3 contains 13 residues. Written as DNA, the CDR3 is TGTGCCAGCAGCTTACAACCCGGGGGGGAGCAGTACTTC. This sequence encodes CASSLQPGGEQYF.

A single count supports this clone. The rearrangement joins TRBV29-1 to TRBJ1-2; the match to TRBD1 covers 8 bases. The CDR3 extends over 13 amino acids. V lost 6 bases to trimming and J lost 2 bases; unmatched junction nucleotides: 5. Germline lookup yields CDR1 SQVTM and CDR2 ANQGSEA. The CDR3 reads CSVDRGRNYGYTF. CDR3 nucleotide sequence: TGCAGCGTAGACAGGGGAAGAAACTATGGCTACACCTTC.

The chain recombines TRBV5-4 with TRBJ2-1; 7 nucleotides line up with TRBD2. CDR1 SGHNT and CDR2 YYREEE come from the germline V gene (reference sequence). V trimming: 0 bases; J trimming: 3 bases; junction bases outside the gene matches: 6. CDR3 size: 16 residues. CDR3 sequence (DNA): TGTGCCAGCAGCTTGGCGGGGGAGGGGTACTACAATGAGCAGTTCTTC. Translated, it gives CASSLAGEGYYNEQFF.

The CDR3 reads CASSLLAGYEQYF. DNA of the CDR3: TGTGCCAGCAGCTTACTAGCGGGATACGAGCAGTACTTC. This chain connects TRBV7-8 to TRBJ2-7; TRBD2 agrees at 9 bases. CDR3 size: 13 residues. The J segment lost 4 bases and the V segment lost 2 bases, leaving 0 bases of the junction unmatched. Germline V gene sequence: CDR1 SGHVS, CDR2 FQNEAQ.

CDR3 in DNA: TGTGCCAGCAGCTTCAAAAAGACAGGCGCCGAGGAAAAACTGTTTTTT. Translating it yields CASSFKKTGAEEKLFF. The chain employs TRBV5-6 and TRBJ1-4; D may be TRBD1 (6 bases). The V and J ends lost 2 bases and 8 bases respectively, with 19 bases between them. CDR3 length: 16 amino acids. CDR1 and CDR2 from the germline V gene are SGHDT and YYEEEE.

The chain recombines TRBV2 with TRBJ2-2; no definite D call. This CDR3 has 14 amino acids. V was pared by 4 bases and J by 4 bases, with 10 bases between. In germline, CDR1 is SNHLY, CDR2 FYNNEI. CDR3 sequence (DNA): TGTGCCAGCAGTGTGGTAAGGGCCACCGGGGAGCTGTTTTTT. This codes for CASSVVRATGELFF. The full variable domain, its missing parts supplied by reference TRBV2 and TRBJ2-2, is EPEVTQTPSHQVTQMGQEVILRCVPISNHLYFYWYRQILGQKVEFLVSFYNNEISEKSEIFDDQFSVERPDGSNFTLKIRSTKLEDSAMYFCASSVVRATGELFFGEGSRLTVL.

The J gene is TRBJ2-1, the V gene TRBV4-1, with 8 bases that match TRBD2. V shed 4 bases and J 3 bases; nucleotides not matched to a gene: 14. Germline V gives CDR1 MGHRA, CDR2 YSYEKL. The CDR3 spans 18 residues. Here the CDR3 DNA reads TGCGCCAGCAGCCTCCGTCGGACCTCGGGGGGGAACTACAATGAGCAGTTCTTC. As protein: CASSLRRTSGGNYNEQFF.

The DNA for the CDR3 is TGTGCCAGCAGCTTAGCAGCGTGGGGCGCAGATACGCAGTATTTT. Translating it yields CASSLAAWGADTQYF. V and J are TRBV7-2 and TRBJ2-3; the D gene is possibly TRBD1 (5 bases). CDR3 length equals 15 residues. V was cut by 0 bases and J by 4 bases, with 11 bases left in between. From germline, CDR1 is SGHTA and CDR2 FQGNSA. The variable domain in full, completed from reference TRBV7-2 and TRBJ2-3, reads GAGVSQSPSNKVTEKGKDVELRCDPISGHTALYWYRQSLGQGLEFLIYFQGNSAPDKSGLPSDRFSAERTGGSVSTLTIQRTQQEDSAVYLCASSLAAWGADTQYFGPGTRLTVL.

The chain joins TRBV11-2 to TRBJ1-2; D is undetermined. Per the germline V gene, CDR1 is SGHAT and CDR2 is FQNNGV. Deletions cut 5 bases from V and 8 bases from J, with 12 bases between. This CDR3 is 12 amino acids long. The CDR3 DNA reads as TGTGCCAGCAGCACCCGGACCGCGGGCTACACCTTC. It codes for CASSTRTAGYTF.

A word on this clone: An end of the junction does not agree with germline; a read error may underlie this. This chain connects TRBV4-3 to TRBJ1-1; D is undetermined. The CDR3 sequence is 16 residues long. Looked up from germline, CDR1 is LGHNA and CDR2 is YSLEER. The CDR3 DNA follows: TGCGCCAGCAGCGAAGAAGGCGGGTTAGCGAACACTGAAGCTTTCTTT. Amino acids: CASSEEGGLANTEAFF.

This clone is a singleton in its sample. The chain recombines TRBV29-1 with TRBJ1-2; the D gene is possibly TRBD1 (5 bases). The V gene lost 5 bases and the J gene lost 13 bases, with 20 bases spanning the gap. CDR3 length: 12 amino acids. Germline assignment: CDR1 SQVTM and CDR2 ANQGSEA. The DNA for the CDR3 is TGCAGCGTTTTTAGTTTGGGGGAGCACCGCACCTTC. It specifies CSVFSLGEHRTF.

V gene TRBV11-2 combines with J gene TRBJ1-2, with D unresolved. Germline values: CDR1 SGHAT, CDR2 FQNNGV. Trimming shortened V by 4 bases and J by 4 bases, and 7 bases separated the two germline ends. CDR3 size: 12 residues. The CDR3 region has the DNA TGTGCCAGCAGCTCCCACTCCTATGGCTACACCTTC. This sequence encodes CASSSHSYGYTF.

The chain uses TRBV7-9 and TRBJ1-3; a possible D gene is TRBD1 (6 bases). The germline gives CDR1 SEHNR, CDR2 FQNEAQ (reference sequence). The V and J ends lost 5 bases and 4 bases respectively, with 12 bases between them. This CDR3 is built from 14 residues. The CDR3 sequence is CASSKAGTGNTIYF. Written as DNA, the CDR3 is TGTGCCAGCAGCAAGGCAGGGACAGGAAACACCATATATTTT.

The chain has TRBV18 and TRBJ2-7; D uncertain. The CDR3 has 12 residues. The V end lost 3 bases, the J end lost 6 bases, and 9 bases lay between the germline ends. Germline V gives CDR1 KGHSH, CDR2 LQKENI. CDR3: CASSPGWGEQYF. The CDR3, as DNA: TGTGCCAGCTCACCGGGGTGGGGCGAGCAGTACTTC.

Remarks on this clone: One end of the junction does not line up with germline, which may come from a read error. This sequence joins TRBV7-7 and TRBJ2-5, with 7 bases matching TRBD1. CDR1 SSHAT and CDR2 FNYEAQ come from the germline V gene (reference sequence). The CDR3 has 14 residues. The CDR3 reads CASSLAGGKETQYF. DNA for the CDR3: TGTGCTAGCAGCTTAGCAGGGGGAAAAGAGACCCAGTACTTC.

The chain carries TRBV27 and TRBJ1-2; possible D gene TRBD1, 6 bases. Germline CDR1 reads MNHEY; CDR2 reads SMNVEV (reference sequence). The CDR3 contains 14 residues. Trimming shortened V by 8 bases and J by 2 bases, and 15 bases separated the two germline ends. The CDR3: CASGGQGMNYGYTF. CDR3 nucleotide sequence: TGTGCCAGCGGGGGACAAGGGATGAACTATGGCTACACCTTC.

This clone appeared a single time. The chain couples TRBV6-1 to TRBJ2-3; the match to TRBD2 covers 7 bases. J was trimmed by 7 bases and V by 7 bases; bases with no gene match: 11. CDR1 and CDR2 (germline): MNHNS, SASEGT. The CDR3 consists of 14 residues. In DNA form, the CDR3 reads TGTGCCAGCACAGTCGGACTAGTATCGTATACGCAGTATTTT. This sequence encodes CASTVGLVSYTQYF.

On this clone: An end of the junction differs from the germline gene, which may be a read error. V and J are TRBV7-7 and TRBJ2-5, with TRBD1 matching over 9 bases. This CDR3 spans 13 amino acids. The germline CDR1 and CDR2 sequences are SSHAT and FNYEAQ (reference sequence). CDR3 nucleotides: TGTGCTAGCAGCTTGGACAGGGGCGAGACCCAGTACTTC. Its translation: CASSLDRGETQYF.

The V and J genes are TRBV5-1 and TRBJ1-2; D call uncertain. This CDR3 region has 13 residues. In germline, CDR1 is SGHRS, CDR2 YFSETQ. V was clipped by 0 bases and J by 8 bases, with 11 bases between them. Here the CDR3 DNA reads TGCGCCAGCAGCTTGGCTGAGGGTAACGGCTACACCTTC. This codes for CASSLAEGNGYTF.

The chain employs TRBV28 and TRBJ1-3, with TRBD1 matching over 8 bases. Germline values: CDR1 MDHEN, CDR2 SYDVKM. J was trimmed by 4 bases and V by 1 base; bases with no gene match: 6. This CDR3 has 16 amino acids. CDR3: CASSLFRTGIGNTIYF. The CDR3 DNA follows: TGTGCCAGCAGTTTATTCAGGACAGGGATAGGAAACACCATATATTTT. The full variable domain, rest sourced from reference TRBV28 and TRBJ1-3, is DVKVTQSSRYLVKRTGEKVFLECVQDMDHENMFWYRQDPGLGLRLIYFSYDVKMKEKGDIPEGYSVSREKKERFSLILESASTNQTSMYLCASSLFRTGIGNTIYFGEGSWLTVV.

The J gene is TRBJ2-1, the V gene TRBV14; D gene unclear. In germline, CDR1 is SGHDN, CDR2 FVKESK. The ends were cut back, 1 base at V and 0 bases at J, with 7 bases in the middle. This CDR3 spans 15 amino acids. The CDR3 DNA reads TGTGCCAGCAGCCAAGGCCTTGGCTCCTACAATGAGCAGTTCTTC. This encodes CASSQGLGSYNEQFF.

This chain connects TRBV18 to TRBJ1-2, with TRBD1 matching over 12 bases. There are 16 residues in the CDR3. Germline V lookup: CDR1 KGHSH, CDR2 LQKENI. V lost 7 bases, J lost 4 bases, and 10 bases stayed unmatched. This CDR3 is CASFRDRGPSGYGYTF. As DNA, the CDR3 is TGTGCCAGCTTCCGGGACAGGGGGCCCTCTGGCTATGGCTACACCTTC.

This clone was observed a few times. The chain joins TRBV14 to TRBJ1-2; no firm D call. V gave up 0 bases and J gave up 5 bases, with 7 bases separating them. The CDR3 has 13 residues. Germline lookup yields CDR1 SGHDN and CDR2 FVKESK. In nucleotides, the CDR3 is TGTGCCAGCAGCCAAGAGTCTTCTTATGGCTACACCTTC. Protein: CASSQESSYGYTF.

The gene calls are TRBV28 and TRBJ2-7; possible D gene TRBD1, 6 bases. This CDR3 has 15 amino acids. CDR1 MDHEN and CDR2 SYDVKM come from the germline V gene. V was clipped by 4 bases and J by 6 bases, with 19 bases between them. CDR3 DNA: TGTGCCAGCAGTTCCGACAGGACCGCCCCCCTCGAGCAGTACTTC. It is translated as CASSSDRTAPLEQYF.

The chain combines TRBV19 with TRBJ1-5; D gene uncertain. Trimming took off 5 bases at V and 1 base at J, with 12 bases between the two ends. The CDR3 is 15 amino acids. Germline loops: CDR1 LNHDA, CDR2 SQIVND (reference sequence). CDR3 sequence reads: CASSSDIVSNQPQHF. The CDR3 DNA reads TGTGCCAGTAGTTCCGACATCGTAAGCAATCAGCCCCAGCATTTT.

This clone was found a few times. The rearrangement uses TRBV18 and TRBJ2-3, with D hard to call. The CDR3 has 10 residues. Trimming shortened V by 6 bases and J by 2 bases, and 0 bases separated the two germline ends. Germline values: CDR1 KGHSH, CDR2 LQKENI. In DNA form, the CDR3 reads TGTGCCAGCTCCACAGATACGCAGTATTTT. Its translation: CASSTDTQYF.

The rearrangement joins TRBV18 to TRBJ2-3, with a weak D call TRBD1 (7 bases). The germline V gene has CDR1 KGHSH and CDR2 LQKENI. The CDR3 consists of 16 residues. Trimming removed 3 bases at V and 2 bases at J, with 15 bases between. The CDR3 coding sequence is TGTGCCAGCTCACCTCCGGGCAGGGGGGTCACAGATACGCAGTATTTT. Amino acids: CASSPPGRGVTDTQYF.

Here the CDR3 DNA reads TGTGCCAGAAGTCCCCCTCAGCGGATACGGCGGGAGCAGTTCTTC. Protein: CARSPPQRIRREQFF. V and J are TRBV5-3 and TRBJ2-1; a possible D gene is TRBD2 (5 bases). TRBV5-3 is an ORF, with its function uncertain. This CDR3 is 15 amino acids long. V lost 5 bases and J 10 bases, leaving 22 bases between the germline ends.

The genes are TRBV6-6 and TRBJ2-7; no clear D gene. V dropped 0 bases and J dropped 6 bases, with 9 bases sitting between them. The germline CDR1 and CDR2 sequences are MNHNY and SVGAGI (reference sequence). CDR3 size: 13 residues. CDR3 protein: CASSYSIPVEQYF. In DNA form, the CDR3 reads TGTGCCAGCAGTTACTCGATCCCCGTCGAGCAGTACTTC.